A single sample gave rise to the 32 T cell receptor beta chains below, sequenced in a study of T cells in Graves' hyperthyroidism and ophthalmopathy. RNA transcripts served as the template for amplifying TCR beta CDR3 regions. Researchers ran a first-round RT-PCR on the TCR CDR3 using the HTBI primer set. One entry per CDR3 protein results from TCRdb running MiXCR on the multiplex PCR reads. Among hundreds of thousands of distinct CDR3 sequences listed, around 38% were seen once. Sequenced input: blood. All receptors derive from a man between 18 and 35 years old with Graves' hyperthyroidism.

This clonotype showed up just a few times. V gene TRBV3-1 combines with J gene TRBJ1-2, with TRBD1 identical over 9 bases. V was clipped by 6 bases and J by 4 bases; unmatched bases: 6. The CDR3 extends over 14 amino acids. Germline V CDR1 and CDR2: LGHDT, YNNKEL (reference sequence). CDR3 amino acids: CASSRDRVAYGYTF. CDR3 DNA: TGTGCCAGCAGTCGGGACAGGGTCGCCTATGGCTACACCTTC.

This clonotype occurred many times. The V call is TRBV19, the J call TRBJ1-1, with D perhaps matching TRBD1 (5 bases). Germline assignment: CDR1 LNHDA and CDR2 SQIVND (reference sequence). The CDR3 has 13 residues. V was cut by 3 bases and J by 6 bases, with 11 bases left in between. CDR3 sequence reads: CASSIAGRAEAFF. The CDR3 bases are TGTGCCAGTAGTATCGCGGGGCGCGCTGAAGCTTTCTTT.

There are a few counts of this clonotype. The chain recombines TRBV6-5 with TRBJ1-1; maybe TRBD1 (6 bases). Germline V gene lookup returns CDR1 MNHEY and CDR2 SVGAGI. The CDR3 contains 15 residues. The V and J ends lost 3 bases and 5 bases respectively, with 16 bases between them. CDR3 bases: TGTGCCAGCAGTTATCCAAATAAGGGGGGGACTGAAGCTTTCTTT. It encodes CASSYPNKGGTEAFF.

The chain links TRBV19 to TRBJ2-7; a possible D gene is TRBD2 (6 bases). V was shortened by 3 bases and J by 3 bases, with 9 bases between the two germline ends. Germline lookup yields CDR1 LNHDA and CDR2 SQIVND (reference sequence). The CDR3 extends over 13 amino acids. In nucleotides, the CDR3 is TGTGCCAGTAGTATGTCGGACTACTACGAGCAGTACTTC. Amino acids: CASSMSDYYEQYF.

About this clonotype: A much more abundant neighbour one base away suggests this may be a read error. The conserved phenylalanine or tryptophan normally closing the CDR3 is absent here, so this likely arose from a read error. The chain is built from TRBV7-7 and TRBJ2-7; no clear D gene. The CDR3 covers 13 residues. CDR1 and CDR2 from the germline V gene are SSHAT and FNYEAQ (reference sequence). In DNA form, the CDR3 reads TGTGCTAGCAGCTTGTCTAGGGACTACGAGCAGTACCTC. It encodes CASSLSRDYEQYL.

This clonotype has at least ten counts. The chain is built from TRBV11-2 and TRBJ2-7; possibly TRBD1 for D (5 bases). Per germline, CDR1 SGHAT and CDR2 FQNNGV. The CDR3 spans 11 residues. V lost 5 bases and J 7 bases, leaving 9 bases between the germline ends. The CDR3: CASSAQGEQYF. As DNA, the CDR3 is TGTGCCAGCAGCGCCCAGGGAGAGCAGTACTTC.

The J gene is TRBJ1-5, the V gene TRBV19; no firm D call. Germline assignment: CDR1 LNHDA and CDR2 SQIVND (reference sequence). V was clipped by 9 bases and J by 1 base, with 16 bases between them. This CDR3 is 15 amino acids long. CDR3 amino acids: CARKSGRTSNQPQHF. In DNA, the CDR3 is TGTGCCAGAAAGAGTGGCCGTACAAGCAATCAGCCCCAGCATTTT.

The chain couples TRBV29-1 to TRBJ1-5; no clear D. Germline V gene lookup returns CDR1 SQVTM and CDR2 ANQGSEA. V was pared by 7 bases and J by 7 bases, with 11 bases between. The length of the CDR3 is 11 residues. The CDR3 region has the DNA TGCAGCGCTCCGGGTCACCAGCCCCAGCATTTT. As protein: CSAPGHQPQHF.

This clonotype has just a few counts. V is TRBV20-1 and J is TRBJ1-2, with a tentative D call TRBD1 (6 bases). Between the trimmed V and J ends, which lost 4 bases and 1 base, there was a span of 13 bases. CDR3 size: 14 residues. Germline CDR1 reads DFQATT; CDR2 reads SNEGSKA (reference sequence). Here the CDR3 reads CSATDRIGNYGYTF. CDR3 nucleotide sequence: TGCAGTGCTACTGACAGGATTGGTAACTATGGCTACACCTTC.

In its sample, this clonotype was seen many times. V is TRBV29-1 and J is TRBJ1-1; D is unresolved. V lost 7 bases and J lost 0, with 12 bases in between. The CDR3 extends over 13 amino acids. Germline lookup yields CDR1 SQVTM and CDR2 ANQGSEA. CDR3: CSALADMNTEAFF. CDR3 nucleotides: TGCAGCGCCTTGGCGGATATGAACACTGAAGCTTTCTTT. Together with reference TRBV29-1 and TRBJ1-1, the CDR3 gives the full variable domain: SAVISQKPSRDICQRGTSLTIQCQVDSQVTMMFWYRQQPGQSLTLIATANQGSEATYESGFVIDKFPISRPNLTFSTLTVSNMSPEDSSIYLCSALADMNTEAFFGQGTRLTVV.

This clonotype was counted a few times. CDR3 coding DNA: TGTGCCATCAGTGCCTCTAGCGGGAGGGCCCCCGGGGAGCTGTTTTTT. It is translated as CAISASSGRAPGELFF. The rearrangement uses TRBV10-3 and TRBJ2-2, with 12 bases fitting TRBD2. Germline V gene data show CDR1 as ENHRY and CDR2 as SYGVKD. This CDR3 comprises 16 residues. J lost 6 bases, V lost 4 bases, and 6 bases had no gene match.

In DNA form, the CDR3 reads TGTGCCAGCAGCCGAACCTGGGAGAACTATGGCTACACCTTC. Amino acid sequence: CASSRTWENYGYTF. The chain joins TRBV12-3 or TRBV12-4 to TRBJ1-2, with D uncertain. Between the trimmed V and J ends, which lost 6 bases and 2 bases, there was a span of 13 bases. This CDR3 is 14 amino acids long.

The CDR3 sequence is CASSLVGGQGAREQYF. The DNA for the CDR3 is TGTGCCAGCAGCTTAGTCGGTGGACAGGGGGCTCGCGAGCAGTACTTC. V gene TRBV7-9 combines with J gene TRBJ2-7, with 11 bases matching TRBD1. The CDR3 runs to 16 residues. Germline V gene sequence: CDR1 SEHNR, CDR2 FQNEAQ (reference sequence). V lost 1 base, J lost 6 bases, and 8 bases stayed unmatched.

V and J are TRBV7-9 and TRBJ2-7; tentative D call: TRBD1 (6 bases). The CDR3 consists of 13 residues. The V end was cut by 5 bases, the J end by 5 bases, with 13 bases between. Germline CDR1 reads SEHNR; CDR2 reads FQNEAQ (reference sequence). CDR3 DNA sequence: TGTGCCAGCAGCGTAACAGGGTCCCACGAGCAGTACTTC. This sequence encodes CASSVTGSHEQYF.

This clonotype was found a few times. The V gene is TRBV7-2, the J gene TRBJ1-1; TRBD1 is a possible D gene (5 bases). Between the trimmed V and J ends, which lost 1 base and 6 bases, there was a span of 9 bases. Germline values: CDR1 SGHTA, CDR2 FQGNSA. The CDR3 covers 13 residues. The CDR3 protein is CASSLGSGAEAFF. DNA for the CDR3: TGTGCCAGCAGCTTAGGATCGGGGGCTGAAGCTTTCTTT.

The chain employs TRBV28 and TRBJ2-5; possibly TRBD2 for D (5 bases). V shed 6 bases and J shed 1 base, with 12 bases lying between them. Germline V CDR1 and CDR2: MDHEN, SYDVKM. The CDR3 sequence is 14 residues long. CDR3: CASSLDSIQETQYF. CDR3 sequence (DNA): TGTGCCAGCAGCCTGGACTCTATCCAAGAGACCCAGTACTTC. The entire variable domain, with the rest obtained from reference TRBV28 and TRBJ2-5, is as follows: DVKVTQSSRYLVKRTGEKVFLECVQDMDHENMFWYRQDPGLGLRLIYFSYDVKMKEKGDIPEGYSVSREKKERFSLILESASTNQTSMYLCASSLDSIQETQYFGPGTRLLVL.

The gene calls are TRBV6-5 and TRBJ1-1; the D is unclear. Germline V CDR1 and CDR2: MNHEY, SVGAGI. The CDR3 has 15 residues. Between the trimmed V and J ends, which lost 6 bases and 1 base, there was a span of 15 bases. Here the CDR3 DNA reads TGTGCCAGCAGCGAACGCTTACCGGGGAACACTGAAGCTTTCTTT. Protein product: CASSERLPGNTEAFF.

The chain couples TRBV7-3 to TRBJ2-5; 7 nucleotides match TRBD1. CDR3 size: 13 residues. Germline loops: CDR1 SGHTA, CDR2 FQGTGA. Germline trimming cut 6 bases from V and 3 bases from J; bases unmatched to any gene: 4. CDR3 nucleotide sequence: TGTGCCAGCAGAGCGACAGGGAAAGAGACCCAGTACTTC. Protein sequence: CASRATGKETQYF.

This clonotype showed up many times. The chain couples TRBV20-1 to TRBJ1-2; D is uncertain. V lost 2 bases and J lost 4, with 8 bases in between. The germline V gene has CDR1 DFQATT and CDR2 SNEGSKA (reference sequence). This CDR3 contains 12 residues. The CDR3, as DNA: TGCAGTGCTAGACAGGAGACCTATGGCTACACCTTC. Residues: CSARQETYGYTF.

In this sample, this clonotype turned up many times. The chain links TRBV29-1 to TRBJ1-1; D uncertain. Trimming pared 4 bases from V and 3 bases from J, leaving 9 bases between. The CDR3 length is 12 residues. CDR1 is SQVTM and CDR2 is ANQGSEA in the germline V gene. This chain's CDR3 is CSVASQDTEAFF. The CDR3 DNA is TGCAGCGTTGCGTCGCAAGACACTGAAGCTTTCTTT.

This clonotype was counted at least ten times. The chain combines TRBV7-6 with TRBJ1-4; possible D gene TRBD1, 5 bases. Germline lookup yields CDR1 SGHVS and CDR2 FNYEAQ. The V and J ends lost 3 bases and 12 bases respectively, with 11 bases between them. This CDR3 region has 12 residues. The CDR3: CASSLGTGQLFF. The CDR3 coding sequence is TGTGCCAGCAGCTTGGGAACGGGGCAACTGTTTTTT.

The chain couples TRBV29-1 to TRBJ1-1; no clear D gene. The CDR3 spans 13 residues. Germline V lookup: CDR1 SQVTM, CDR2 ANQGSEA. Trimming removed 3 bases from V and 4 bases from J, with 12 bases in between. For the CDR3, the DNA is TGCAGCGTTGAGTGGGGAGACGGCACTGAAGCTTTCTTT. It specifies CSVEWGDGTEAFF. Using reference TRBV29-1 and TRBJ1-1 for the parts outside the CDR3, the full variable domain is SAVISQKPSRDICQRGTSLTIQCQVDSQVTMMFWYRQQPGQSLTLIATANQGSEATYESGFVIDKFPISRPNLTFSTLTVSNMSPEDSSIYLCSVEWGDGTEAFFGQGTRLTVV.

The chain employs TRBV7-8 and TRBJ1-2; tentatively, D is TRBD1 (6 bases). The germline V and J ends were trimmed by 5 bases and 8 bases, with 18 bases remaining between them. This CDR3 is 14 amino acids long. Looked up from germline, CDR1 is SGHVS and CDR2 is FQNEAQ. The chain's CDR3 is CASSLGGGAGGYTF. CDR3 sequence (DNA): TGTGCCAGCAGCCTCGGAGGGGGGGCGGGAGGCTACACCTTC.

V gene TRBV20-1 combines with J gene TRBJ2-7; D not certain. Trimming took off 5 bases at V and 0 bases at J, with 14 bases between the two ends. CDR1 and CDR2 (germline): DFQATT, SNEGSKA (reference sequence). This CDR3 is 14 amino acids long. CDR3 sequence reads: CSALDSLSSYEQYF. The CDR3 region has the DNA TGCAGTGCTTTGGATAGCTTGAGCTCCTACGAGCAGTACTTC.

J is TRBJ2-5 and V is TRBV20-1; 8 nucleotides match TRBD2. This CDR3 contains 15 residues. From germline, CDR1 is DFQATT and CDR2 SNEGSKA (reference sequence). The J segment lost 5 bases and the V segment lost 6 bases, leaving 14 bases of the junction unmatched. The CDR3 protein is CSAGRVGQGLETQYF. Written as DNA, the CDR3 is TGCAGTGCCGGGAGGGTCGGGCAGGGGCTTGAGACCCAGTACTTC.

J is TRBJ1-1 and V is TRBV2; D is unclear. V dropped 8 bases and J dropped 1 base, with 8 bases sitting between them. The CDR3 is 12 residues long. Germline V gene sequence: CDR1 SNHLY, CDR2 FYNNEI. This chain's CDR3 is CASLPGNTEAFF. CDR3 bases: TGTGCCAGCCTCCCAGGGAACACTGAAGCTTTCTTT. Supplemented by reference TRBV2 and TRBJ1-1, the full variable domain reads EPEVTQTPSHQVTQMGQEVILRCVPISNHLYFYWYRQILGQKVEFLVSFYNNEISEKSEIFDDQFSVERPDGSNFTLKIRSTKLEDSAMYFCASLPGNTEAFFGQGTRLTVV.

The chain joins TRBV7-9 to TRBJ2-2; D call uncertain. Trimming cost V 5 bases and J 0 bases, with 10 bases left between them. Germline V lookup: CDR1 SEHNR, CDR2 FQNEAQ (reference sequence). CDR3 length: 15 amino acids. For the CDR3, the DNA is TGTGCCAGCAGCCCCGGAGACTCGAACACCGGGGAGCTGTTTTTT. It translates to CASSPGDSNTGELFF.

This clonotype was seen many times. The rearrangement uses TRBV29-1 and TRBJ1-2; D remains unclear. V was pared by 0 bases and J by 7 bases, with 6 bases between. Germline CDR1 SQVTM, CDR2 ANQGSEA. This CDR3 spans 11 amino acids. The CDR3 loop is CSVEDGLGYTF. The CDR3 nucleotides are TGCAGCGTTGAAGATGGCCTTGGCTACACCTTC.

This rearrangement joins TRBV7-2 to TRBJ2-5, with no clear D. The CDR3 length is 15 residues. Germline loops: CDR1 SGHTA, CDR2 FQGNSA. The ends were cut back, 4 bases at V and 4 bases at J, with 16 bases in the middle. As DNA, the CDR3 is TGTGCCAGCAGCTCCCAGGCGGAAGGTAGAGAGACCCAGTACTTC. Protein product: CASSSQAEGRETQYF.

This clonotype was observed many times. The chain uses TRBV29-1 and TRBJ2-7; tentative D call: TRBD2 (6 bases). V was cut by 4 bases and J by 2 bases, with 12 bases left in between. The CDR3 loop spans 13 amino acids. CDR1 SQVTM and CDR2 ANQGSEA come from the germline V gene. CDR3 nucleotides: TGCAGCGTTGGGGGACTCGCCCCCTACGAGCAGTACTTC. It specifies CSVGGLAPYEQYF.

This clonotype was detected only once. The chain has TRBV5-2 and TRBJ1-3; the DNA was not compared with TRBD1, the D call given in the table. TRBV5-2 has pseudogene status. The CDR3 is made up of 15 amino acids. The CDR3: CASNLGWGVLDTIYF. CDR3 coding DNA: TGTGCCAGCAACCTCGGTTGGGGGGTCCTGGACACCATATATTTT.

The chain couples TRBV11-3 to TRBJ1-4; D perhaps matches TRBD1 (5 bases). Germline assignment: CDR1 SGHNT and CDR2 YENEEA. The CDR3 is 20 residues long. V lost 5 bases, J lost 8 bases, and 33 bases lay in between. The CDR3 protein is CASSPPKRDFLGWFAEKLFF. The DNA for the CDR3 is TGTGCCAGCAGCCCCCCGAAAAGGGACTTCCTGGGTTGGTTCGCCGAAAAACTGTTTTTT.